One and the same sample provided the 7 T cell receptor beta chains below, sequenced in a study of cytomegalovirus exposure and HLA in healthy donors. It was with 60 Vbeta and 13 Jbeta primers that the PCR ran. The method was immunoSEQ multiplex PCR; TCRdb's version includes in-frame clones alone and lacks a portion of them. The sample lists about 180,000 clones, 72% occurring once. The sample taken for sequencing was PBMCs. These receptors came from a human donor in good health.

The rearrangement links TRBV19 to TRBJ2-1, with TRBD2 matching over 13 bases. The J segment lost 4 bases and the V segment lost 5 bases, leaving 5 bases of the junction unmatched. Per the germline V gene, CDR1 is LNHDA and CDR2 is SQIVND (reference sequence). The CDR3 loop spans 16 amino acids. CDR3 DNA: TGTGCCAGTAGTCCTGCGGGACTAGCGGGGTACAATGAGCAGTTCTTC. This gives the protein CASSPAGLAGYNEQFF.

V gene TRBV19 combines with J gene TRBJ1-2, with TRBD1 as a possible D gene (5 bases). The V and J ends lost 6 bases and 8 bases respectively, with 19 bases between them. Looked up from germline, CDR1 is LNHDA and CDR2 is SQIVND (reference sequence). The CDR3 loop spans 14 amino acids. The CDR3 nucleotides read TGTGCCAGTAGCCCCTGGCAGGGATTGAGGGGCTACACCTTC. Its protein is CASSPWQGLRGYTF.

This clone was seen more than once but under ten times. The chain combines TRBV13 with TRBJ1-4, with TRBD1 matching over 7 bases. Germline values: CDR1 PRHDT, CDR2 FYEKMQ (reference sequence). CDR3 size: 16 residues. J was trimmed by 6 bases and V by 0 bases; bases with no gene match: 7. CDR3 in DNA: TGTGCCAGCAGCTTAGGCCGGGGGACAGCATATGAAAAACTGTTTTTT. Its protein product is CASSLGRGTAYEKLFF.

The rearrangement uses TRBV7-8 and TRBJ2-7; D is uncertain. The CDR3 covers 14 residues. In germline, CDR1 is SGHVS, CDR2 FQNEAQ. Trimming removed 5 bases from V and 7 bases from J, with 18 bases in between. The CDR3 reads CASSRERIWWEQYF. The CDR3 bases are TGTGCCAGCAGCCGCGAGCGCATCTGGTGGGAGCAGTACTTC.

The V gene is TRBV7-9, the J gene TRBJ2-1, with D perhaps TRBD1 (7 bases). CDR3 length: 15 amino acids. Trimming cost V 5 bases and J 4 bases, with 15 bases left between them. The V gene's germline CDR1 is SEHNR and CDR2 FQNEAQ (reference sequence). The DNA for the CDR3 is TGTGCCAGCAGCAGTACAGGGGCGGGGTACAATGAGCAGTTCTTC. It codes for CASSSTGAGYNEQFF.

The CDR3 nucleotides are TGTGCCAGCAGCGCCACCGTGGGCGGGGGCAACTATGGCTACACCTTC. It specifies CASSATVGGGNYGYTF. The V and J genes are TRBV7-9 and TRBJ1-2, with D possibly matching TRBD1 (6 bases). This CDR3 comprises 16 residues. Trimming removed 5 bases at V and 2 bases at J, with 18 bases between. Germline V gene data show CDR1 as SEHNR and CDR2 as FQNEAQ (reference sequence).

The CDR3 loop reads CASSLEEVDTQYF. CDR3 DNA sequence: TGTGCCAGCAGTTTAGAAGAGGTAGATACGCAGTATTTT. The V gene is TRBV5-6, the J gene TRBJ2-3; D uncertain. V lost 5 bases and J 5 bases, leaving 12 bases between the germline ends. Germline CDR1 and CDR2: SGHDT and YYEEEE. The CDR3 contains 13 residues. Filled out from reference TRBV5-6 and TRBJ2-3, the complete variable domain reads DAGVTQSPTHLIKTRGQQVTLRCSPKSGHDTVSWYQQALGQGPQFIFQYYEEEERQRGNFPDRFSGHQFPNYSSELNVNALLLGDSALYLCASSLEEVDTQYFGPGTRLTVL.